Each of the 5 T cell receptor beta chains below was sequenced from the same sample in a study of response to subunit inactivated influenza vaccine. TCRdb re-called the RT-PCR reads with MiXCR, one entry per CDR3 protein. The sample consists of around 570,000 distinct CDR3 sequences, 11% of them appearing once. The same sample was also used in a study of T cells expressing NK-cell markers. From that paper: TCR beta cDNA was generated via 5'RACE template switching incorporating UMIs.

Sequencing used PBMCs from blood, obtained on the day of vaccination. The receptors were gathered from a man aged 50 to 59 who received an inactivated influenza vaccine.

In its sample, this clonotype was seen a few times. The CDR3 spells CSYHGGHEQYF. The CDR3 bases are TGCAGCTATCACGGGGGCCACGAGCAGTACTTC. The chain uses TRBV29-1 and TRBJ2-7; either TRBD1 or TRBD2 may supply D (6 bases each). Germline V lookup: CDR1 SQVTM, CDR2 ANQGSEA. The CDR3 runs to 11 residues. The V and J ends lost 8 bases and 5 bases respectively, with 13 bases between them.

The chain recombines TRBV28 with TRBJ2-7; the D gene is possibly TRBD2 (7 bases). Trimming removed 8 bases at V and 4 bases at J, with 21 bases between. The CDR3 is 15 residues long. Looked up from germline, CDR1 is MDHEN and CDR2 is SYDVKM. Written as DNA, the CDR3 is TGTGCCAGCCTTCCTTACCGGGGGGCTTCATACGAGCAGTACTTC. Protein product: CASLPYRGASYEQYF.

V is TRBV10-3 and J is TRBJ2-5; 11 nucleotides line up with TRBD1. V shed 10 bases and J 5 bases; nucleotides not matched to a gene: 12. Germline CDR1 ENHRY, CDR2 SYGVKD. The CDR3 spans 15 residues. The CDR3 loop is CASGQGALIGETQYF. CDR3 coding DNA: TGTGCCAGCGGACAGGGGGCCCTAATAGGGGAGACCCAGTACTTC.

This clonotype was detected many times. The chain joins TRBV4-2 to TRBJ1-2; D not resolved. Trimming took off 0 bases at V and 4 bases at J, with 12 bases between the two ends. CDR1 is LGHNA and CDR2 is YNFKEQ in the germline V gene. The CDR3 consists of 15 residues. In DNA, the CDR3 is TGTGCCAGCAGCCAAGAGGAGGGCCGATCCTATGGCTACACCTTC. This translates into CASSQEEGRSYGYTF.

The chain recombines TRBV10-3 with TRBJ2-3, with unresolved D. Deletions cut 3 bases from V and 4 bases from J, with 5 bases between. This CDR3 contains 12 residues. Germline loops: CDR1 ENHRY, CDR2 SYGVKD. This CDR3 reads CAISDYPDTQYF. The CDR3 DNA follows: TGTGCCATCAGTGATTACCCAGATACGCAGTATTTT.